This paragraph reports one T cell receptor (beta chain). The data were produced by immunoSEQ multiplex PCR, yet TCRdb's version contains in-frame clones alone and is incomplete. The repertoire consists of 200,000 to 250,000 clones, with roughly 94% occurring once and the leading ten covering about 1.4%. The sample originates from a study of control samples from healthy donors and cancer patients. The sequenced material came from blood. The sequence came from a man aged 50-59 years in good health.

CDR3 amino acids: CASSPRGYGYTF. CDR3 bases: TGTGCCAGCAGCCCCAGAGGCTATGGCTACACCTTC. V and J are TRBV2 and TRBJ1-2, with D hard to call. CDR3 size: 12 residues. V shed 6 bases and J shed 4 bases, with 9 bases lying between them. CDR1 and CDR2 (germline): SNHLY, FYNNEI.